Sequencing of this T cell receptor beta chain was carried out in a study of human T cells and chemical hapten exposure. Ten or more counts support this clonotype. The library labeled individual cDNA molecules by adding unique molecular identifiers to them. TCRdb independently ran MiXCR on the RACE reads; one entry per CDR3 protein. The sample yields under 100,000 distinct CDR3 sequences, about 10% seen once. Trimming cost V 7 bases and J 8 bases, with 19 bases left between them. CDR3 length: 14 amino acids. Germline loops: CDR1 SGHNT, CDR2 YYREEE (reference sequence). Time point here: patch test 2, 6 weeks after DPC sensitization. Noted treatment: therapeutic diphenylcyclopropenone sensitization with weekly scalp DPC. Donation of samples came from alopecia patients who were 18 to 70 years old and suitable for DPC. RNA extraction used unfractionated whole blood as the source of total RNA.

The sequence derives from a woman in her 40s with alopecia areata. Some clones in this sample may be carry-over from other donors' samples. The rearrangement joins TRBV5-4 to TRBJ2-1; TRBD2 might be the D (6 bases). This specimen consisted of whole blood, obtained in connection with sensitization to the hapten diphenylcyclopropenone (DPC). The CDR3 sequence is CASGLVGSKDEQFF. The CDR3 DNA reads TGTGCCAGCGGGCTTGTCGGGAGTAAGGATGAGCAGTTCTTC.